One and the same sample provided the 13 T cell receptor beta chains below, sequenced in a study of T cell responses to AZD1222 COVID-19 vaccine. Using immunoSEQ multiplex PCR, the repertoire was profiled, and TCRdb retains in-frame clones only, with some absent. The sample holds about 150,000 clones; roughly nine tenths are singletons and the top ten take 5.1%. The sequenced sample was peripheral blood, obtained on day 0 of AZD1222 vaccination. The origin of the receptors is an adult in good health.

The chain joins TRBV4-2 to TRBJ1-3; no clear D gene. Trimming cost V 3 bases and J 0 bases, with 12 bases left between them. Germline V CDR1 and CDR2: LGHNA, YNFKEQ. The CDR3 length is 16 residues. The CDR3 nucleotides are TGTGCCAGCAGCCAGGTTCTAGAGACCTCTGGAAACACCATATATTTT. Its translation: CASSQVLETSGNTIYF.

The V gene is TRBV7-9, the J gene TRBJ1-2; no clear D. The CDR3 runs 13 residues. V dropped 4 bases and J dropped 8 bases, with 14 bases sitting between them. Germline CDR1 and CDR2: SEHNR and FQNEAQ (reference sequence). The CDR3 DNA reads as TGTGCCAGCAGCTCGACCGTAACGAGGGGCTACACCTTC. Its protein is CASSSTVTRGYTF.

This clone was counted a single time. The genes are TRBV7-4 and TRBJ2-3; 9 positions match TRBD2. Trimming removed 5 bases from V and 1 base from J; junction bases left unmatched: 1. There are 14 residues in the CDR3. Germline lookup yields CDR1 SGHVT and CDR2 SQSDAQ. The CDR3 DNA follows: TGTGCCAGCAGCCCTAGCGGGGGCACAGATACGCAGTATTTT. The encoded protein is CASSPSGGTDTQYF.

The chain joins TRBV5-5 to TRBJ1-2, with 7 bases aligning to TRBD1. The CDR3 is 14 amino acids. Looked up from germline, CDR1 is SGHKS and CDR2 is YYEKEE (reference sequence). V dropped 4 bases and J dropped 4; count of bases not matched to a gene: 7. The CDR3 nucleotides are TGTGCCAGCAGCGATTGGGACAGCGCCTATGGCTACACCTTC. Translated: CASSDWDSAYGYTF.

V and J are TRBV24-1 and TRBJ2-1, with no clear D. This CDR3 comprises 12 residues. V was shortened by 2 bases and J by 7 bases, with 5 bases between the two germline ends. CDR1 is KGHDR, CDR2 SFDVKD, per germline. The CDR3 DNA is TGTGCCACCAGTGATTACCAAAATGAGCAGTTCTTC. Protein: CATSDYQNEQFF.

CDR3 DNA sequence: TGTGCCAGCACCTCCCAGACAGCACGAGACGAGCAGTACTTC. Protein product: CASTSQTARDEQYF. J is TRBJ2-7 and V is TRBV28; tentative D call: TRBD1 (5 bases). Germline V gene sequence: CDR1 MDHEN, CDR2 SYDVKM. V lost 7 bases and J 5 bases, leaving 18 bases between the germline ends. This CDR3 comprises 14 residues.

This chain's CDR3 is CASSLMGATGYGYTF. CDR3 in DNA: TGTGCCAGCAGTTTAATGGGGGCGACAGGCTATGGCTACACCTTC. The chain combines TRBV28 with TRBJ1-2, with D possibly TRBD1 on 6 matching bases. Trimming stripped 2 bases from V and 4 bases from J, with 14 bases between. The CDR3 has 15 amino acids. From germline, CDR1 is MDHEN and CDR2 SYDVKM.

The rearrangement links TRBV25-1 to TRBJ1-6; 7 bases are shared with TRBD1. CDR3 length equals 14 residues. The ends lost 6 bases at V and 7 bases at J; junction bases unmatched: 6. Germline-derived CDR1 and CDR2 are MGHDK and SYGVNS. The CDR3 region has the DNA TGTGCCAGCAGCCGGGACAGACGGAATTCACCCCTCCACTTT. Translated, it gives CASSRDRRNSPLHF.

V gene TRBV6-5 combines with J gene TRBJ1-6; 9 positions match TRBD1. The CDR3 spans 14 residues. V shed 4 bases, J shed 9 bases, and the junction held 4 bases outside the gene matches. Germline V gene lookup returns CDR1 MNHEY and CDR2 SVGAGI. CDR3 loop: CASSSDRGGSPLHF. CDR3 DNA: TGTGCCAGCAGTTCGGACAGGGGAGGTTCACCCCTCCACTTT.

The rearrangement links TRBV5-5 to TRBJ1-5, with a tentative D call TRBD1 (6 bases). The germline V and J ends were trimmed by 5 bases and 1 base, with 16 bases remaining between them. From germline, CDR1 is SGHKS and CDR2 YYEKEE (reference sequence). The CDR3 is 16 residues long. The CDR3 sequence: CASRRGWGRSNQPQHF. CDR3 coding DNA: TGTGCCAGCAGACGTGGGTGGGGGCGAAGCAATCAGCCCCAGCATTTT.

This chain joins TRBV5-1 and TRBJ2-5; TRBD1 might be the D (5 bases). The V gene lost 0 bases and the J gene lost 7 bases, with 13 bases spanning the gap. Germline CDR1 reads SGHRS; CDR2 reads YFSETQ. The CDR3 extends over 14 amino acids. CDR3 amino acids: CASSLEGQGRTQYF. CDR3 coding DNA: TGCGCCAGCAGCTTGGAGGGGCAGGGTAGGACCCAGTACTTC. Based on the CDR3 plus reference TRBV5-1 and TRBJ2-5, the full variable domain is KAGVTQTPRYLIKTRGQQVTLSCSPISGHRSVSWYQQTPGQGLQFLFEYFSETQRNKGNFPGRFSGRQFSNSRSEMNVSTLELGDSALYLCASSLEGQGRTQYFGPGTRLLVL.

This chain uses TRBV18 with TRBJ2-7; 9 bases align to TRBD2. The V gene end was trimmed by 3 bases and the J gene end by 4 bases; junction bases not matched to a gene: 10. Germline V lookup: CDR1 KGHSH, CDR2 LQKENI. The CDR3 spans 16 residues. The CDR3 loop reads CASSPLGTSLQYEQYF. The CDR3 region has the DNA TGTGCCAGCTCACCCCTCGGGACTAGCTTGCAGTACGAGCAGTACTTC.

This clone was counted a few times. This chain connects TRBV20-1 to TRBJ2-7; D is undetermined. The V end was cut by 3 bases, the J end by 5 bases, with 11 bases between. CDR3 size: 12 residues. Germline CDR1 and CDR2: DFQATT and SNEGSKA (reference sequence). The CDR3 DNA reads as TGCAGTGCTAGTCCCCATGGGGACGAGCAGTACTTC. The encoded protein is CSASPHGDEQYF.